This T cell receptor beta chain was retrieved from a study of monozygotic twins with cystic fibrosis. Assay: immunoSEQ multiplex PCR; the TCRdb copy retains only in-frame clones and omits some. This sample has 20,000 to 30,000 clones; 96% occur once, and the top ten carry approximately 3%. Overall study results and limits: Monozygotic CF twins shared more identical nucleotide clonotypes than unrelated patients.

As for this clone: Its antigen is currently unknown.

The CDR3 totals 13 residues. V shed 7 bases and J 6 bases; nucleotides not matched to a gene: 6. Germline V lookup: CDR1 ENHRY, CDR2 SYGVKD. Sequencing was done on a sample of blood. The clonotype was recovered from a girl aged 2-10 years with cystic fibrosis. The genes are TRBV10-3 and TRBJ1-5; 7 bases map to TRBD1. CDR3 sequence reads: CAITRGGGQPQHF. The CDR3 region has the DNA TGTGCCATCACCAGGGGGGGAGGTCAGCCCCAGCATTTT.